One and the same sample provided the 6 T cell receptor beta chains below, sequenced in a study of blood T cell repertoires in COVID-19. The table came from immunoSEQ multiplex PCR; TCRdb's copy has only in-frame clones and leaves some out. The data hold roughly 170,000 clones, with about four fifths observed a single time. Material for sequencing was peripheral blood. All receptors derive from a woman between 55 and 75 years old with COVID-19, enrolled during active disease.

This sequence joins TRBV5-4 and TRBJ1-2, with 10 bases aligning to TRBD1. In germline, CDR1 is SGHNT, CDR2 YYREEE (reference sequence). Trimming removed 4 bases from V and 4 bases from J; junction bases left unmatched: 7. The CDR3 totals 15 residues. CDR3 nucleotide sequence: TGTGCCAGCAGCACGGGACAGGGGAGAGTCTATGGCTACACCTTC. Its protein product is CASSTGQGRVYGYTF.

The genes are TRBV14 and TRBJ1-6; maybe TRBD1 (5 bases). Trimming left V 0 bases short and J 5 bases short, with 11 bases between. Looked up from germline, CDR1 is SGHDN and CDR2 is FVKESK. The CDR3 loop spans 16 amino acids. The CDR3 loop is CASSQDRVENNSPLHF. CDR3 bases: TGTGCCAGCAGCCAAGACAGGGTTGAGAATAATTCACCCCTCCACTTT.

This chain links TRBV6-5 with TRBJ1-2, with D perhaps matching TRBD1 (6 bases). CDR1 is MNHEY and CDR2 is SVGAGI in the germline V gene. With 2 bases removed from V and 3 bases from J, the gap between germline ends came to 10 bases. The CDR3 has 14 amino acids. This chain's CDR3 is CASSYTGPHYGYTF. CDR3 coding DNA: TGTGCCAGCAGTTACACAGGGCCACACTATGGCTACACCTTC.

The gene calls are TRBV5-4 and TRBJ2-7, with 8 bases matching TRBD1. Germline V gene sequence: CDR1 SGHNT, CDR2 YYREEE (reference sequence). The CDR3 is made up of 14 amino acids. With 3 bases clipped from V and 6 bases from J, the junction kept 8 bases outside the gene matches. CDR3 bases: TGTGCCAGCAGCTCCGCACTGACAGGGGTCGAGCAGTACTTC. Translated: CASSSALTGVEQYF.

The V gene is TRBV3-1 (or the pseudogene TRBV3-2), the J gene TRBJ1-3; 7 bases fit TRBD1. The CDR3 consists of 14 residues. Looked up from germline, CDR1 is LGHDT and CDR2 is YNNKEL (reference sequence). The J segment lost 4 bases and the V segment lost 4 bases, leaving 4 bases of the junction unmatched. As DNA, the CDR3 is TGTGCCAGCAGCCCCGAGACAGGGGGAAACACCATATATTTT. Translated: CASSPETGGNTIYF.

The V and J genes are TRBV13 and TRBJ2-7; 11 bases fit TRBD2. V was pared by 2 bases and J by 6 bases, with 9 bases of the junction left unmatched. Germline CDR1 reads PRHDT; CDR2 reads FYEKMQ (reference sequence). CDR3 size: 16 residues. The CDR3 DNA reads TGTGCCAGCAGCTTAAGTCCGGGACTAGCGGCTTTCGAGCAGTACTTC. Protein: CASSLSPGLAAFEQYF.